The rows below give T cell receptor beta chains drawn from one sample of a study of OX40 agonist ivuxolimab in advanced cancers. Produced via immunoSEQ multiplex PCR; TCRdb's table is partial and in-frame only. The top ten hold about 4.1% of the sample, which has approximately 90,000 clones, around 82% seen once. The sequencing here drew on CD4+ or CD8+ T cells sorted from blood, taken in a trial of the OX40 agonist ivuxolimab. The receptor source for this set is an adult with an advanced solid tumor such as melanoma, head and neck, liver or kidney cancer. CDR3s include the opening cysteine and the closing phenylalanine or tryptophan. Each record gives: V gene, clone size, J gene, D gene, CDR3 protein, CDR3 DNA. A D gene is named only where the DNA matches it firmly. Clone size, where shown, is once, few, many, or a class for clones that have expanded.

TRBV6-1	-	TRBJ2-7	-	CAILYEGSYEQYF	TGTGCCATCCTATACGAAGGTTCCTACGAGCAGTACTTC
TRBV4-1	-	TRBJ1-5	-	CASSQDLWGTQPQHF	TGCGCCAGCAGCCAAGATCTATGGGGCACTCAGCCCCAGCATTTT
TRBV7-9	-	TRBJ1-2	TRBD1	CASSAGQGAVYGYTF	TGTGCCAGCAGCGCGGGACAGGGGGCAGTCTATGGCTACACCTTC
TRBV27	-	TRBJ2-1	TRBD2	CASSPSSGIGDEQFF	TGTGCCAGCAGTCCTTCTAGCGGGATAGGCGATGAGCAGTTCTTC
TRBV5-1	-	TRBJ2-2	TRBD2	CASSLGTTREGSGELFF	TGCGCCAGCAGCTTGGGGACCACCCGGGAGGGAAGCGGGGAGCTGTTTTTT
TRBV27	-	TRBJ2-4	TRBD1	CASSFGTGKAKNIQYF	TGTGCCAGCAGTTTCGGGACAGGGAAAGCCAAAAACATTCAGTACTTC
TRBV4-2	-	TRBJ2-1	TRBD1	CASSQAGTDNEQFF	TGTGCCAGCAGCCAAGCCGGGACAGACAATGAGCAGTTCTTC
TRBV12-5	once	TRBJ1-1	-	CASAAFLPEAFF	TGTGCTAGTGCCGCCTTTTTGCCTGAAGCTTTCTTT
TRBV11-1	once	TRBJ1-4	-	CASSLVDDGPTEKLFF	TGTGCCAGCAGCTTAGTAGACGACGGCCCCACCGAAAAACTGTTTTTT
TRBV28	-	TRBJ1-5	-	CASAAGGINQPQHF	TGTGCCAGCGCTGCTGGGGGTATTAATCAGCCCCAGCATTTT
TRBV6-5	-	TRBJ2-7	-	CASSPEVVGTYEQYF	TGTGCCAGCAGCCCCGAAGTCGTGGGCACCTACGAGCAGTACTTC
TRBV7-8	-	TRBJ2-3	TRBD2	CASSALLLAETWDTQYF	TGTGCCAGCAGCGCCCTTCTTCTAGCGGAGACGTGGGATACGCAGTATTTT
TRBV15	-	TRBJ2-1	-	CATTGPYNEQFF	TGTGCCACCACGGGGCCTTACAATGAGCAGTTCTTC
TRBV12-2	-	TRBJ2-2	-	CASRLYPDRPELFF	TGTGCAAGTCGCTTATATCCGGACAGGCCGGAGCTGTTTTTT
TRBV9	once	TRBJ2-1	-	CASSQGRDGLNEQFF	TGTGCCAGCAGCCAGGGGCGGGACGGGTTGAATGAGCAGTTCTTC
TRBV28	-	TRBJ2-7	-	CASSTDPGGDREPYEQYF	TGTGCCAGCAGTACTGACCCCGGTGGGGACCGCGAGCCCTACGAGCAGTACTTC
TRBV9	-	TRBJ2-1	TRBD2	CASSVPLSGSSYNEQFF	TGTGCCAGCAGCGTACCCCTTAGCGGGAGTTCCTACAATGAGCAGTTCTTC
TRBV2	-	TRBJ2-7	-	CASSEDTASSYEQYF	TGTGCCAGCAGTGAAGATACGGCCTCCTCCTACGAGCAGTACTTC
TRBV4-3	-	TRBJ2-3	-	CASSHLLGGTDTQYF	TGCGCCAGCAGCCATTTACTAGGGGGCACAGATACGCAGTATTTT
TRBV7-2	-	TRBJ2-2	-	CASSRLTGPGELFF	TGTGCCAGCAGCCGGCTGACGGGACCCGGGGAGCTGTTTTTT
TRBV5-4	-	TRBJ2-2	-	CASSSDKNTGELFF	TGTGCCAGCAGCTCCGACAAGAACACCGGGGAGCTGTTTTTT
TRBV7-3	-	TRBJ2-5	-	CASSLQGSRGGETQYF	TGTGCCAGCAGCTTACAGGGTTCGCGCGGAGGAGAGACCCAGTACTTC